This T cell receptor beta chain derives from a study of somatic mutations in cytotoxic T cells in rheumatoid arthritis. The protocol was immunoSEQ multiplex PCR, while the TCRdb copy is restricted to in-frame clones and leaves out a portion. The data hold around 9,700 clones, with 60% to 80% observed a single time. Trimming pared 4 bases from V and 2 bases from J, leaving 8 bases between. The CDR3 spans 13 residues. Per the germline V gene, CDR1 is MNHNY and CDR2 is SVGAGI (reference sequence). The TCR was taken from an adult with rheumatoid arthritis. Sequencing input: CD8+ T cells sorted from blood. The gene calls are TRBV6-6 and TRBJ2-5; D not resolved. The CDR3 region has the DNA TGTGCCAGCAGTTTACGCCAGCAAGAGACCCAGTACTTC. Its protein product is CASSLRQQETQYF.